The 16 T cell receptor beta chains given below trace back to one sample, sequenced in a study of T cells in localized non-small cell lung cancer. The repertoire was sequenced with immunoSEQ multiplex PCR; TCRdb's copy has only in-frame clones and lacks some. The data contain approximately 45,000 clones, around 86% of them singletons. Sequenced material: peripheral blood mononuclear cells, taken before any cancer treatment. These receptors were obtained from a man aged 35 to 69 with stage III lung adenocarcinoma.

The gene calls are TRBV11-2 and TRBJ1-6; 10 bases match TRBD1. There are 15 residues in the CDR3. With 4 bases clipped from V and 10 bases from J, the junction kept 7 bases outside the gene matches. Germline CDR1 and CDR2: SGHAT and FQNNGV. Here the CDR3 DNA reads TGTGCCAGCAGCTGGGGACAGGGGTACAGGTCACCCCTCCACTTT. It yields the protein CASSWGQGYRSPLHF.

Comments on this clone: Other DNA variants within this sample encode the same CDR3. The chain links TRBV9 to TRBJ2-2, with unresolved D. Germline CDR1 and CDR2: SGDLS and YYNGEE. The V end lost 0 bases, the J end lost 1 base, and 4 bases lay between the germline ends. The CDR3 extends over 14 amino acids. The CDR3 reads CASSVGVNTGELFF. Written as DNA, the CDR3 is TGTGCCAGCAGCGTAGGAGTGAACACCGGGGAGCTGTTTTTT.

This chain links TRBV19 with TRBJ2-7, with a weak D call TRBD2 (5 bases). Trimming pared 3 bases from V and 7 bases from J, leaving 10 bases between. Germline-derived CDR1 and CDR2 are LNHDA and SQIVND (reference sequence). The length of the CDR3 is 12 residues. This chain's CDR3 is CASSIGRTEQYF. In nucleotides, the CDR3 is TGTGCCAGTAGTATTGGACGGACTGAGCAGTACTTC.

A few counts support this clone. The chain joins TRBV28 to TRBJ2-1; TRBD2 might be the D (5 bases). Trimming removed 8 bases at V and 6 bases at J, with 20 bases between. Germline V gene sequence: CDR1 MDHEN, CDR2 SYDVKM. The CDR3 extends over 15 amino acids. Here the CDR3 reads CASFATGRGTNEQFF. CDR3 DNA: TGTGCCAGCTTCGCGACTGGCCGGGGTACCAATGAGCAGTTCTTC. Full variable domain (remainder filled in from reference TRBV28 and TRBJ2-1): DVKVTQSSRYLVKRTGEKVFLECVQDMDHENMFWYRQDPGLGLRLIYFSYDVKMKEKGDIPEGYSVSREKKERFSLILESASTNQTSMYLCASFATGRGTNEQFFGPGTRLTVL.

This clone was observed a handful of times. Other DNA sequences from this sample encode an identical CDR3 as well. The V call is TRBV6-1, the J call TRBJ1-6; D uncertain. The V end was cut by 4 bases, the J end by 2 bases, with 6 bases between. CDR1 and CDR2 from the germline V gene are MNHNS and SASEGT. The CDR3 runs to 14 residues. In DNA form, the CDR3 reads TGTGCCAGCAGTGCGGGCCCCTATAATTCACCCCTCCACTTT. Amino acid sequence: CASSAGPYNSPLHF.

This clone has just one count. The chain employs TRBV10-3 and TRBJ1-1; the match to TRBD1 covers 7 bases. The CDR3 has 15 residues. The germline V gene has CDR1 ENHRY and CDR2 SYGVKD. The CDR3 is CAATGTDLMNTEAFF. DNA for the CDR3: TGTGCGGCAACAGGGACAGACCTCATGAACACTGAAGCTTTCTTT.

The chain couples TRBV11-3 to TRBJ2-1; no reliable D call. The ends were cut back, 5 bases at V and 0 bases at J, with 8 bases in the middle. Germline loops: CDR1 SGHNT, CDR2 YENEEA. This CDR3 is 14 amino acids long. CDR3 region: CASSPTVSYNEQFF. The CDR3 DNA reads as TGTGCCAGCAGCCCCACAGTCTCCTACAATGAGCAGTTCTTC.

This rearrangement joins TRBV9 to TRBJ1-1; 7 nucleotides agree with TRBD1. The CDR3 length is 14 residues. Germline CDR1 SGDLS, CDR2 YYNGEE. Germline trimming cut 2 bases from V and 3 bases from J; bases unmatched to any gene: 4. CDR3 DNA: TGTGCCAGCAGCGTCGACAGGGTCCACACTGAAGCTTTCTTT. This gives the protein CASSVDRVHTEAFF.

This chain connects TRBV6-5 to TRBJ2-7; D is undetermined. From germline, CDR1 is MNHEY and CDR2 SVGAGI. The CDR3 has 12 amino acids. Trimming pared 6 bases from V and 7 bases from J, leaving 13 bases between. The CDR3 region is CASRPLTKEQYF. In DNA, the CDR3 is TGTGCCAGCAGGCCTCTCACTAAAGAGCAGTACTTC.

The chain recombines TRBV5-6 with TRBJ2-5; D unclear. The CDR3 is 15 residues long. V lost 0 bases, J lost 1 base, and 10 bases lay in between. In germline, CDR1 is SGHDT, CDR2 YYEEEE. The CDR3 DNA sequence: TGTGCCAGCAGCTTGGCCGTCGGAGCCCAAGAGACCCAGTACTTC. It specifies CASSLAVGAQETQYF.

The gene calls are TRBV5-4 and TRBJ1-2, with D unclear. Germline CDR1 is SGHNT and CDR2 is YYREEE (reference sequence). Trimming took 1 base from V and 4 from J, leaving 5 bases between them. The CDR3 is made up of 12 amino acids. This CDR3 is CASSLHSYGYTF. The CDR3 DNA reads TGTGCCAGCAGCTTGCACAGCTATGGCTACACCTTC. Drawing the rest from reference TRBV5-4 and TRBJ1-2, the complete variable domain is ETGVTQSPTHLIKTRGQQVTLRCSSQSGHNTVSWYQQALGQGPQFIFQYYREEENGRGNFPPRFSGLQFPNYSSELNVNALELDDSALYLCASSLHSYGYTFGSGTRLTVV.

V usage is TRBV18 and J usage is TRBJ1-1, with 7 bases aligning to TRBD1. Trimming cost V 3 bases and J 4 bases; bases outside gene matches: 11. There are 16 residues in the CDR3. Germline CDR1 KGHSH, CDR2 LQKENI. In DNA, the CDR3 is TGTGCCAGCTCACCTCATACCAACAGGGGAGGCACTGAAGCTTTCTTT. It is translated as CASSPHTNRGGTEAFF. The entire variable domain, with the rest obtained from reference TRBV18 and TRBJ1-1, is as follows: NAGVMQNPRHLVRRRGQEARLRCSPMKGHSHVYWYRQLPEEGLKFMVYLQKENIIDESGMPKERFSAEFPKEGPSILRIQQVVRGDSAAYFCASSPHTNRGGTEAFFGQGTRLTVV.

The chain combines TRBV27 with TRBJ2-2; TRBD1 matches at 10 bases. The CDR3 has 13 amino acids. Germline CDR1 MNHEY, CDR2 SMNVEV (reference sequence). V lost 10 bases to trimming and J lost 8 bases; unmatched junction nucleotides: 7. CDR3 residues: CATGDRGSGELFF. The CDR3 DNA sequence: TGTGCCACCGGGGACAGGGGCAGTGGGGAGCTGTTTTTT.

The rearrangement joins TRBV10-3 to TRBJ1-1; 7 bases line up with TRBD1. With V trimmed by 0 bases and J by 3 bases, 7 bases remained unmatched. The CDR3 extends over 16 amino acids. The germline V gene encodes CDR1 ENHRY and CDR2 SYGVKD. Here the CDR3 reads CAISESRGLTDTEAFF. In DNA form, the CDR3 reads TGTGCCATCAGTGAGTCAAGGGGGCTGACGGACACTGAAGCTTTCTTT.

The chain joins TRBV2 to TRBJ1-6; D ambiguous. The germline gives CDR1 SNHLY, CDR2 FYNNEI. Trimming pared 4 bases from V and 0 bases from J, leaving 13 bases between. This CDR3 has 17 residues. This chain's CDR3 is CASSVRHRSSYNSPLHF. The CDR3 DNA sequence: TGTGCCAGCAGTGTAAGGCACAGAAGCTCCTATAATTCACCCCTCCACTTT.

V gene TRBV11-2 combines with J gene TRBJ2-3; TRBD2 matches at 11 bases. This CDR3 spans 16 amino acids. The germline V gene has CDR1 SGHAT and CDR2 FQNNGV. The V segment lost 3 bases and the J segment 1 base; nucleotides outside the gene matches: 3. The chain's CDR3 is CASSFSGGAGTDTQYF. As DNA, the CDR3 is TGTGCCAGCAGCTTTAGCGGGGGGGCAGGCACAGATACGCAGTATTTT.